This entry is about one TCR beta chain. Its antigen is not identified. This CDR3 contains 15 residues. J lost 5 bases, V lost 4 bases, and 7 bases had no gene match. This record comes from a study of human T cells and chemical hapten exposure. Whole-study context: Sensitization involved placing 2% DPC onto a 2 cm by 2 cm region of upper inner arm skin. Whole-study findings and limits: The number of TCRs over 1 in 1000 frequency stayed unchanged after DPC.

TCRdb reprocessed the RACE reads with MiXCR, giving one entry per CDR3 protein. The sample yields roughly 120,000 distinct CDR3 sequences, around 10% seen once. The time point here: patch test 1, 2 weeks after DPC sensitization. As to treatment: therapeutic diphenylcyclopropenone sensitization with weekly scalp DPC. Blood draws preceded each patch test application. Non-pregnant alopecia patients aged 18 to 70, suitable for DPC therapy. This chain connects TRBV12-3 or TRBV12-4 to TRBJ2-5; TRBD1 matches at 10 bases. The receptor was derived from a woman aged 50 to 60 with alopecia areata. Some clones in this sample may be carry-over from other donors' samples. Source: whole blood, taken in connection with sensitization to the hapten diphenylcyclopropenone (DPC). The CDR3 sequence: CASSSGTGVYETQYF. CDR3 nucleotides: TGTGCCAGCAGTTCCGGGACAGGGGTCTACGAGACCCAGTACTTC.